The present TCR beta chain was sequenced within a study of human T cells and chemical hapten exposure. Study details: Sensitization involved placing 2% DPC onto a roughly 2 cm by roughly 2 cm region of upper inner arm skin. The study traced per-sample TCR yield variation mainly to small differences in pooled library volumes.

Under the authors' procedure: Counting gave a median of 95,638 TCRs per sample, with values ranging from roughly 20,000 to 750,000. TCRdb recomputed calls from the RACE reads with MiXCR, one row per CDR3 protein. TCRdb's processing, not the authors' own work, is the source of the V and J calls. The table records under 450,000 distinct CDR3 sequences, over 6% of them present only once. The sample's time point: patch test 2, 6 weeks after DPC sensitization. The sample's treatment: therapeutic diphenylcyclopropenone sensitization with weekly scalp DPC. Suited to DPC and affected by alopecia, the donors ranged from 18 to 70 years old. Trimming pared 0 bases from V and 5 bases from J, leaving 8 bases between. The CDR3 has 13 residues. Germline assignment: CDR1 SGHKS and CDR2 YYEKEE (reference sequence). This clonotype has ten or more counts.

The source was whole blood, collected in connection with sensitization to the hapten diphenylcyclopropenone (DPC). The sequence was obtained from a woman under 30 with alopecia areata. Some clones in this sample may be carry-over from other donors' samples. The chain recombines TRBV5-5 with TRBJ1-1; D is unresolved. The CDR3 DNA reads TGTGCCAGCAGCTTGGTTGCCGGGACTGAAGCTTTCTTT. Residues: CASSLVAGTEAFF.